One sample yielded the 26 T cell receptor beta chains listed below, sequenced in a study of T cell responses to AZD1222 COVID-19 vaccine. Libraries were prepared by immunoSEQ multiplex PCR; TCRdb keeps only in-frame clonotypes and omits some of them. The data contain 100,000 to 150,000 clones, 87% of them singletons. This sample comprised peripheral blood, obtained on day 0 of AZD1222 vaccination. All receptors come from an adult in good health.

The rearrangement joins TRBV19 to TRBJ2-5; no reliable D call. This CDR3 comprises 16 residues. Germline V gives CDR1 LNHDA, CDR2 SQIVND (reference sequence). V lost 2 bases and J 1 base, leaving 14 bases between the germline ends. Written as DNA, the CDR3 is TGTGCCAGTAGTATATTAGTAGGAACGGCCCAAGAGACCCAGTACTTC. Its translation: CASSILVGTAQETQYF.

CDR3 sequence (DNA): TGTGCCAGCAGCCTCGGGGCTAGCTCTGGAAACACCATATATTTT. Amino acids: CASSLGASSGNTIYF. This chain uses TRBV2 with TRBJ1-3; tentatively, D is TRBD1 (5 bases). The length of the CDR3 is 15 residues. CDR1 and CDR2 (germline): SNHLY, FYNNEI. The V end lost 6 bases, the J end lost 0 bases, and 12 bases lay between the germline ends.

This clone has just one count. The chain uses TRBV10-3 and TRBJ1-3; a weak D match, TRBD1 (6 bases). The CDR3 is 15 residues long. Trimming removed 3 bases from V and 2 bases from J, with 11 bases in between. CDR1 is ENHRY, CDR2 SYGVKD, per germline. The CDR3 loop is CAISENRAAGNTIYF. CDR3 in DNA: TGTGCCATCAGTGAAAACAGGGCTGCTGGAAACACCATATATTTT.

This chain connects TRBV5-4 to TRBJ1-6, with D unresolved. Between the trimmed V and J ends, which lost 0 bases and 9 bases, there was a span of 19 bases. Germline V lookup: CDR1 SGHNT, CDR2 YYREEE (reference sequence). The CDR3 is 17 amino acids. This CDR3 reads CASSLGGGSGPVSPLHF. Here the CDR3 DNA reads TGTGCCAGCAGCTTGGGCGGTGGGTCCGGACCCGTTTCACCCCTCCACTTT.

The rearrangement uses TRBV5-1 and TRBJ2-7; 10 bases align to TRBD1. Germline assignment: CDR1 SGHRS and CDR2 YFSETQ. CDR3 length equals 16 residues. Unmatched junction bases numbered 5, after V lost 0 bases and J lost 2 bases. CDR3 residues: CASSLAGTGAPYEQYF. CDR3 nucleotide sequence: TGCGCCAGCAGCTTGGCCGGGACAGGGGCACCCTACGAGCAGTACTTC. The variable domain in full, completed from reference TRBV5-1 and TRBJ2-7, reads KAGVTQTPRYLIKTRGQQVTLSCSPISGHRSVSWYQQTPGQGLQFLFEYFSETQRNKGNFPGRFSGRQFSNSRSEMNVSTLELGDSALYLCASSLAGTGAPYEQYFGPGTRLTVT.

The chain uses TRBV28 and TRBJ1-1; 11 nucleotides align to TRBD1. V lost 5 bases to trimming and J lost 4 bases; unmatched junction nucleotides: 6. Germline loops: CDR1 MDHEN, CDR2 SYDVKM. The CDR3 has 15 amino acids. CDR3: CASSDSGTGGTEAFF. The CDR3 nucleotides read TGTGCCAGCAGTGACTCCGGGACAGGGGGCACTGAAGCTTTCTTT. The whole variable domain, filled in from reference TRBV28 and TRBJ1-1, reads DVKVTQSSRYLVKRTGEKVFLECVQDMDHENMFWYRQDPGLGLRLIYFSYDVKMKEKGDIPEGYSVSREKKERFSLILESASTNQTSMYLCASSDSGTGGTEAFFGQGTRLTVV.

This clone was seen only a few times. DNA of the CDR3: TGTGCCATCAGTGAGGTAGAGCGGGACAATCAGCCCCAGCATTTT. Protein: CAISEVERDNQPQHF. The chain carries TRBV10-3 and TRBJ1-5; D is uncertain. V shed 2 bases and J shed 3 bases, with 11 bases lying between them. Looked up from germline, CDR1 is ENHRY and CDR2 is SYGVKD. CDR3 length: 15 residues.

The CDR3 protein is CASSLGGRTYEQYF. The DNA of the CDR3 is TGTGCCAGTAGTCTGGGAGGCCGCACCTACGAGCAGTACTTC. The J gene is TRBJ2-7, the V gene TRBV19, with D perhaps TRBD2 (6 bases). Looked up from germline, CDR1 is LNHDA and CDR2 is SQIVND (reference sequence). Trimming cost V 5 bases and J 2 bases, with 13 bases left between them. This CDR3 has 14 amino acids.

The chain has TRBV7-3 and TRBJ1-4, with unresolved D. The V end lost 11 bases, the J end lost 0 bases, and 13 bases lay between the germline ends. The CDR3 runs to 14 residues. Germline CDR1 SGHTA, CDR2 FQGTGA. CDR3: CALSVETTNEKLFF. Written as DNA, the CDR3 is TGTGCCCTTAGCGTAGAGACAACTAATGAAAAACTGTTTTTT.

Only a few counts were recorded for this clone. The chain is built from TRBV6-4 and TRBJ1-5, with no clear D. Germline CDR1 reads MRHNA; CDR2 reads SNTAGT. V lost 3 bases, J lost 0 bases, and 6 bases lay in between. CDR3 length equals 14 residues. For the CDR3, the DNA is TGTGCCAGCAGTGAAAATTTTAGCAATCAGCCCCAGCATTTT. It codes for CASSENFSNQPQHF.

CDR3 loop: CASSPWTDSYEQYF. The CDR3 bases are TGTGCCAGCTCACCATGGACGGACTCCTACGAGCAGTACTTC. The chain has TRBV18 and TRBJ2-7; D not resolved. Trimming pared 2 bases from V and 0 bases from J, leaving 8 bases between. This CDR3 has 14 residues. From germline, CDR1 is KGHSH and CDR2 LQKENI.

V and J are TRBV30 and TRBJ2-7; D may match TRBD1 or TRBD2 (5 bases each). The CDR3 has 14 residues. The V gene's germline CDR1 is GTSNPN and CDR2 SVGIG (reference sequence). The V end was cut by 4 bases, the J end by 3 bases, with 16 bases between. For the CDR3, the DNA is TGTGCCTGGAACCCCCGGGACCTCTACTACGAGCAGTACTTC. Its protein is CAWNPRDLYYEQYF.

CDR3 residues: CASSTGTALQETQYF. CDR3 nucleotides: TGTGCCAGCAGCACCGGGACGGCACTCCAAGAGACCCAGTACTTC. The chain recombines TRBV5-6 with TRBJ2-5; perhaps D is TRBD1 or TRBD2 (5 bases each). The CDR3 has 15 residues. CDR1 and CDR2 (germline): SGHDT, YYEEEE. V lost 4 bases and J lost 1, with 14 bases in between.

V gene TRBV19 combines with J gene TRBJ1-6; 7 bases agree with TRBD1. CDR3 size: 14 residues. CDR1 and CDR2 from the germline V gene are LNHDA and SQIVND (reference sequence). V trimming: 7 bases; J trimming: 8 bases; junction bases outside the gene matches: 8. Here the CDR3 reads CASNQQGRDSPLHF. In DNA, the CDR3 is TGTGCCAGTAACCAACAGGGGAGGGATTCACCCCTCCACTTT.

The gene calls are TRBV27 and TRBJ2-7, with TRBD1 matching 8 bases. The CDR3 length is 15 residues. Germline values: CDR1 MNHEY, CDR2 SMNVEV (reference sequence). The V segment lost 4 bases and the J segment 7 bases; nucleotides outside the gene matches: 12. The CDR3 protein is CASSSADRAKDEQYF. In DNA form, the CDR3 reads TGTGCCAGCAGTTCCGCGGACAGGGCGAAGGATGAGCAGTACTTC.

The chain is built from TRBV7-8 and TRBJ2-7; TRBD1 is a possible D gene (7 bases). Germline CDR1 is SGHVS and CDR2 is FQNEAQ. The germline V and J ends were trimmed by 5 bases and 3 bases, with 17 bases remaining between them. The CDR3 is 15 residues long. CDR3 region: CASSPRQGGGYEQYF. As DNA, the CDR3 is TGTGCCAGCAGCCCGAGACAGGGAGGAGGCTACGAGCAGTACTTC.

The V call is TRBV18, the J call TRBJ1-1; a weak D match, TRBD1 (5 bases). The CDR3 loop spans 14 amino acids. Germline V CDR1 and CDR2: KGHSH, LQKENI. Between the trimmed V and J ends, which lost 6 bases and 1 base, there was a span of 12 bases. As DNA, the CDR3 is TGTGCCAGCTCTCGGGGGTGGGAGAACACTGAAGCTTTCTTT. This sequence encodes CASSRGWENTEAFF.

The rearrangement uses TRBV5-1 and TRBJ1-2, with a tentative D call TRBD1 (5 bases). Germline V gene sequence: CDR1 SGHRS, CDR2 YFSETQ. The CDR3 spans 14 residues. V dropped 0 bases and J dropped 5 bases, with 11 bases sitting between them. This CDR3 is CASSLEGMRYGYTF. The CDR3 DNA reads TGCGCCAGCAGCTTGGAGGGGATGCGGTATGGCTACACCTTC.

The rearrangement joins TRBV6-5 to TRBJ1-2; D might be TRBD1 (5 bases). Trimming removed 6 bases at V and 3 bases at J, with 17 bases between. CDR3 length equals 15 residues. Germline V gives CDR1 MNHEY, CDR2 SVGAGI. CDR3 DNA: TGTGCCAGCAGATACGGGGGAGATGGCGACTATGGCTACACCTTC. This translates into CASRYGGDGDYGYTF.

This clone was found a few times. The rearrangement uses TRBV28 and TRBJ2-7; weak D call: TRBD2 (5 bases). The germline gives CDR1 MDHEN, CDR2 SYDVKM. This CDR3 has 16 amino acids. Between the trimmed V and J ends, which lost 4 bases and 5 bases, there was a span of 21 bases. CDR3 sequence reads: CASSSRELLKLHEQYF. In nucleotides, the CDR3 is TGTGCCAGCAGTTCGAGGGAACTGCTGAAACTCCACGAGCAGTACTTC.

The table lists this clone with a count of one. The chain recombines TRBV13 with TRBJ1-1; D is unresolved. Trimming removed 3 bases at V and 3 bases at J, with 8 bases between. CDR1 PRHDT and CDR2 FYEKMQ come from the germline V gene (reference sequence). This CDR3 is built from 13 residues. In nucleotides, the CDR3 is TGTGCCAGCAGCTTGACGGGTGACACTGAAGCTTTCTTT. It codes for CASSLTGDTEAFF.

The V call is TRBV4-1, the J call TRBJ2-7, with a weak D call TRBD1 (6 bases). Trimming pared 1 base from V and 0 bases from J, leaving 10 bases between. This CDR3 spans 15 amino acids. Germline V gene lookup returns CDR1 MGHRA and CDR2 YSYEKL. The chain's CDR3 is CASSQVGQSSYEQYF. As DNA, the CDR3 is TGCGCCAGCAGCCAAGTGGGACAAAGCTCCTACGAGCAGTACTTC.

The chain combines TRBV3-1 (or the pseudogene TRBV3-2) with TRBJ1-2, with TRBD1 as a possible D gene (5 bases). Germline-derived CDR1 and CDR2 are LGHDT and YNNKEL (reference sequence). Between the trimmed V and J ends, which lost 6 bases and 9 bases, there was a span of 17 bases. The CDR3 is 13 amino acids. The CDR3 DNA is TGTGCCAGCAGGGGACGGGCAGTTGATAGCTACACCTTC. It yields the protein CASRGRAVDSYTF.

This clone was recorded a few times. The CDR3 region is CASSTSSNYEQYF. The CDR3 DNA is TGTGCCAGCAGCACTTCATCGAACTACGAGCAGTACTTC. The V gene is TRBV7-9, the J gene TRBJ2-7; D unresolved. The V and J ends lost 5 bases and 3 bases respectively, with 11 bases between them. The germline V gene encodes CDR1 SEHNR and CDR2 FQNEAQ (reference sequence). The CDR3 has 13 amino acids.

This clone was seen just once. The genes are TRBV5-1 and TRBJ2-3; weak D call: TRBD2 (5 bases). Germline CDR1 and CDR2: SGHRS and YFSETQ. V shed 0 bases and J shed 7 bases, with 12 bases lying between them. This CDR3 is 14 amino acids long. For the CDR3, the DNA is TGCGCCAGCAGCTTGGAACAGCCCGGGAATACGCAGTATTTT. As protein: CASSLEQPGNTQYF.

CDR3 nucleotides: TGTGCCAGCAGCCGAGGCGGGGACAGGGGAAGAGAGACCCAGTACTTC. Its protein product is CASSRGGDRGRETQYF. The J gene is TRBJ2-5, the V gene TRBV11-3; 10 positions agree with TRBD1. Germline V gene sequence: CDR1 SGHNT, CDR2 YENEEA. CDR3 length: 16 amino acids. The V gene end was trimmed by 5 bases and the J gene end by 4 bases; junction bases not matched to a gene: 10. The entire variable domain, with the rest obtained from reference TRBV11-3 and TRBJ2-5, is as follows: EAGVVQSPRYKIIEKKQPVAFWCNPISGHNTLYWYLQNLGQGPELLIRYENEEAVDDSQLPKDRFSAERLKGVDSTLKIQPAELGDSAVYLCASSRGGDRGRETQYFGPGTRLLVL.